Listed here are 26 T cell receptor beta chains from one sample, sequenced in a study of blood T cell repertoires in COVID-19. Profiled with immunoSEQ multiplex PCR; TCRdb holds only in-frame clones, not every one. The sample shows some 95,000 clones, approximately 80% of them seen only once. The sample taken for sequencing was peripheral blood. These receptors were taken from a man aged 70-80 years with acute or convalescent COVID-19.

The rearrangement uses TRBV5-6 and TRBJ1-1; 7 bases fit TRBD1. The CDR3 is 15 residues long. The V segment lost 4 bases and the J segment 5 bases; nucleotides outside the gene matches: 11. Germline values: CDR1 SGHDT, CDR2 YYEEEE. In DNA, the CDR3 is TGTGCCAGCAGCAGGATCAGGGGGTTCGGAACTGAAGCTTTCTTT. Amino acids: CASSRIRGFGTEAFF.

The chain carries TRBV6-5 and TRBJ2-7, with 11 bases aligning to TRBD1. The CDR3 consists of 14 residues. The trim removed 6 bases at V and 3 bases at J, leaving 4 bases unmatched. Germline CDR1 and CDR2: MNHEY and SVGAGI. The CDR3 region is CASRAGTGGYEQYF. In DNA form, the CDR3 reads TGTGCCAGCAGAGCCGGGACAGGGGGCTACGAGCAGTACTTC.

The V call is TRBV27, the J call TRBJ2-2; possible D gene TRBD1, 5 bases. In germline, CDR1 is MNHEY, CDR2 SMNVEV (reference sequence). CDR3 length: 16 amino acids. V gave up 4 bases and J gave up 2 bases, with 14 bases separating them. The DNA of the CDR3 is TGTGCCAGCAGTTCGCCCAAAGGGGCCAACACCGGGGAGCTGTTTTTT. Translated, it gives CASSSPKGANTGELFF.

V is TRBV21-1 and J is TRBJ1-5. TRBV21-1 counts as a pseudogene. CDR3 length equals 17 residues. In nucleotides, the CDR3 is TGTGCCAGCAGTCCCACGGGGGGTAGACAGCGGAATCAGCCCCAGCATTTT. This translates into CASSPTGGRQRNQPQHF.

The chain joins TRBV6-5 to TRBJ1-5, with 7 bases aligning to TRBD1. The ends lost 0 bases at V and 7 bases at J; junction bases unmatched: 3. Germline V gene lookup returns CDR1 MNHEY and CDR2 SVGAGI. CDR3 size: 14 residues. The CDR3 DNA reads TGTGCCAGCAGTTACTCACAGGGGATCCAGCCCCAGCATTTT. The encoded protein is CASSYSQGIQPQHF.

This chain links TRBV7-2 with TRBJ2-5; tentative D call: TRBD2 (5 bases). Trimming took 2 bases from V and 5 from J, leaving 15 bases between them. This CDR3 spans 15 amino acids. The germline gives CDR1 SGHTA, CDR2 FQGNSA. The CDR3 is CASSLSGVRFETQYF. CDR3 nucleotide sequence: TGTGCCAGCAGCTTATCCGGGGTGAGGTTCGAGACCCAGTACTTC.

V usage is TRBV7-8 and J usage is TRBJ1-2, with 9 bases aligning to TRBD1. Per germline, CDR1 SGHVS and CDR2 FQNEAQ. The CDR3 sequence is 12 residues long. J lost 8 bases, V lost 5 bases, and 3 bases had no gene match. CDR3 sequence (DNA): TGTGCCAGCAGCACCGGACAGGGGGGCTACACCTTC. This gives the protein CASSTGQGGYTF.

The chain uses TRBV19 and TRBJ1-1; 10 bases align to TRBD1. The length of the CDR3 is 16 residues. V was pared by 6 bases and J by 1 base, with 8 bases of the junction left unmatched. Germline CDR1 LNHDA, CDR2 SQIVND (reference sequence). This chain's CDR3 is CASRSARTGGNTEAFF. The CDR3 DNA reads as TGTGCCAGTAGAAGCGCTCGGACAGGGGGGAACACTGAAGCTTTCTTT.

The DNA for the CDR3 is TGTGCCAGCAGCCGCACCGGGACAGCCGAGACCCAGTACTTC. This codes for CASSRTGTAETQYF. The chain joins TRBV28 to TRBJ2-5; the match to TRBD1 covers 7 bases. Germline CDR1 is MDHEN and CDR2 is SYDVKM. This CDR3 has 14 amino acids. The ends lost 6 bases at V and 5 bases at J; junction bases unmatched: 9.

The rearrangement links TRBV7-9 to TRBJ2-3; the D gene is possibly TRBD1 (5 bases). CDR3 length: 13 amino acids. The V gene lost 4 bases and the J gene lost 4 bases, with 9 bases spanning the gap. Germline CDR1 reads SEHNR; CDR2 reads FQNEAQ (reference sequence). The CDR3 reads CASSSQGADTQYF. The CDR3 nucleotides read TGTGCCAGCAGCTCTCAGGGTGCAGATACGCAGTATTTT.

This clone was seen a handful of times. V usage is TRBV28 and J usage is TRBJ2-3, with TRBD2 identical over 9 bases. The CDR3 is 16 residues long. The ends lost 2 bases at V and 1 base at J; junction bases unmatched: 4. Germline V gene data show CDR1 as MDHEN and CDR2 as SYDVKM. The CDR3 here is CASSLIPSGGTDTQYF. The CDR3 region has the DNA TGTGCCAGCAGTTTAATTCCTAGCGGGGGCACAGATACGCAGTATTTT.

The chain couples TRBV4-2 to TRBJ2-5; tentative D call: TRBD2 (7 bases). The V gene lost 1 base and the J gene lost 4 bases, with 16 bases spanning the gap. Germline V CDR1 and CDR2: LGHNA, YNFKEQ. The CDR3 totals 16 residues. The CDR3 DNA reads TGTGCCAGCAGCCAAGTGGGGGAGGGGACACGAGAGACCCAGTACTTC. It specifies CASSQVGEGTRETQYF.

This clone has only one observation. The gene calls are TRBV29-1 and TRBJ2-2; possibly TRBD1 for D (6 bases). V lost 4 bases, J lost 2 bases, and 8 bases lay in between. Germline CDR1 reads SQVTM; CDR2 reads ANQGSEA. The CDR3 extends over 13 amino acids. The CDR3 spells CSVAGANTGELFF. For the CDR3, the DNA is TGCAGCGTTGCAGGGGCAAACACCGGGGAGCTGTTTTTT.

The chain has TRBV19 and TRBJ1-5, with D unresolved. Germline V gene lookup returns CDR1 LNHDA and CDR2 SQIVND (reference sequence). V was cut by 4 bases and J by 0 bases, with 13 bases left in between. The length of the CDR3 is 16 residues. CDR3 coding DNA: TGTGCCAGTAGTACGTACTTTGCGAATAGCAATCAGCCCCAGCATTTT. Translation: CASSTYFANSNQPQHF.

The V and J genes are TRBV30 and TRBJ1-1; unclear D gene. This CDR3 region has 15 residues. Germline CDR1 GTSNPN, CDR2 SVGIG (reference sequence). V was clipped by 4 bases and J by 0 bases, with 15 bases between them. The chain's CDR3 is CAWKSEGNMNTEAFF. Here the CDR3 DNA reads TGTGCCTGGAAAAGCGAAGGTAACATGAACACTGAAGCTTTCTTT. Variable domain in full (rest from reference TRBV30 and TRBJ1-1): SQTIHQWPATLVQPVGSPLSLECTVEGTSNPNLYWYRQAAGRGLQLLFYSVGIGQISSEVPQNLSASRPQDRQFILSSKKLLLSDSGFYLCAWKSEGNMNTEAFFGQGTRLTVV.

The chain joins TRBV28 to TRBJ1-6; D is uncertain. The CDR3 contains 16 residues. Germline loops: CDR1 MDHEN, CDR2 SYDVKM. V lost 5 bases and J 0 bases, leaving 11 bases between the germline ends. The CDR3 sequence is CASSMTGSSYNSPLHF. In DNA, the CDR3 is TGTGCCAGCAGTATGACCGGGAGCTCCTATAATTCACCCCTCCACTTT.

The V call is TRBV7-8, the J call TRBJ1-1, with TRBD1 as a possible D gene (5 bases). The germline CDR1 and CDR2 sequences are SGHVS and FQNEAQ. The CDR3 loop spans 14 amino acids. The ends were cut back, 1 base at V and 4 bases at J, with 10 bases in the middle. In nucleotides, the CDR3 is TGTGCCAGCAGCTTAGGAGGCGGGGGCACTGAAGCTTTCTTT. Its translation is CASSLGGGGTEAFF.

The rearrangement links TRBV27 to TRBJ2-1, with 10 bases aligning to TRBD2. Germline trimming cut 6 bases from V and 4 bases from J; bases unmatched to any gene: 6. Germline V gives CDR1 MNHEY, CDR2 SMNVEV (reference sequence). The CDR3 runs to 15 residues. The CDR3 protein is CASRNSGGNYNEQFF. The CDR3 DNA sequence: TGTGCCAGCAGAAATAGCGGGGGGAATTACAATGAGCAGTTCTTC.

This sequence joins TRBV28 and TRBJ1-2; the match to TRBD1 covers 7 bases. The V gene's germline CDR1 is MDHEN and CDR2 SYDVKM. This CDR3 region has 15 residues. V shed 6 bases, J shed 3 bases, and the junction held 10 bases outside the gene matches. The CDR3 sequence: CASRSRTGGYYGYTF. In DNA form, the CDR3 reads TGTGCCAGCAGAAGCCGGACAGGAGGGTACTATGGCTACACCTTC.

The chain joins TRBV27 to TRBJ1-1; 9 bases map to TRBD1. This CDR3 region has 16 residues. The germline V gene has CDR1 MNHEY and CDR2 SMNVEV (reference sequence). After removal of 4 bases from V and 1 base from J, the junction contained 7 bases not matched to a gene. CDR3 DNA sequence: TGTGCCAGCAGTTCACGGACAGGGGCGTCGAACACTGAAGCTTTCTTT. Amino acids: CASSSRTGASNTEAFF.

The rearrangement links TRBV5-1 to TRBJ2-1; TRBD1 matches at 7 bases. Germline values: CDR1 SGHRS, CDR2 YFSETQ. V dropped 1 base and J dropped 0; count of bases not matched to a gene: 10. This CDR3 has 18 residues. CDR3 in amino acids: CASSLRSGTVSSYNEQFF. The DNA for the CDR3 is TGCGCCAGCAGCTTGCGTTCCGGGACAGTCAGCTCCTACAATGAGCAGTTCTTC.

This clone was detected only once. This rearrangement joins TRBV2 to TRBJ1-2, with D possibly being TRBD1 (5 bases). Per the germline V gene, CDR1 is SNHLY and CDR2 is FYNNEI. V was shortened by 6 bases and J by 5 bases, with 16 bases between the two germline ends. The CDR3 consists of 14 residues. CDR3 DNA sequence: TGTGCCAGCAGCCTACCGGGACTCCGGTATGGCTACACCTTC. It specifies CASSLPGLRYGYTF.

The chain joins TRBV7-2 to TRBJ2-2, with D maybe TRBD1 (5 bases). Deletions cut 5 bases from V and 5 bases from J, with 18 bases between. Germline loops: CDR1 SGHTA, CDR2 FQGNSA. The CDR3 runs to 16 residues. Written as DNA, the CDR3 is TGTGCCAGCAGCCCACGAGCAGGGTCCGGTACCGGGGAGCTGTTTTTT. Translation: CASSPRAGSGTGELFF.

This chain connects TRBV24-1 to TRBJ1-5; D remains unclear. Germline loops: CDR1 KGHDR, CDR2 SFDVKD. The ends were cut back, 4 bases at V and 4 bases at J, with 13 bases in the middle. The CDR3 sequence is 15 residues long. The CDR3 spells CATSDHGPGNQPQHF. The CDR3, as DNA: TGTGCCACCAGTGACCATGGACCGGGGAATCAGCCCCAGCATTTT.

CDR3 sequence (DNA): TGTGCCAGCAGTGAAACAGGGGCATGGTCGGCCTATGGCTACACCTTC. Amino acid sequence: CASSETGAWSAYGYTF. The rearrangement joins TRBV25-1 to TRBJ1-2, with 7 bases fitting TRBD1. Germline V gene sequence: CDR1 MGHDK, CDR2 SYGVNS. V shed 2 bases and J 4 bases; nucleotides not matched to a gene: 10. CDR3 length: 16 residues.

J is TRBJ1-4 and V is TRBV7-9; TRBD1 matches 10 bases. Germline CDR1 SEHNR, CDR2 FQNEAQ (reference sequence). J was trimmed by 6 bases and V by 4 bases; bases with no gene match: 5. This CDR3 spans 15 amino acids. The CDR3 region is CASSYTGTGDEKLFF. CDR3 bases: TGTGCCAGCAGCTACACCGGGACAGGGGATGAAAAACTGTTTTTT.